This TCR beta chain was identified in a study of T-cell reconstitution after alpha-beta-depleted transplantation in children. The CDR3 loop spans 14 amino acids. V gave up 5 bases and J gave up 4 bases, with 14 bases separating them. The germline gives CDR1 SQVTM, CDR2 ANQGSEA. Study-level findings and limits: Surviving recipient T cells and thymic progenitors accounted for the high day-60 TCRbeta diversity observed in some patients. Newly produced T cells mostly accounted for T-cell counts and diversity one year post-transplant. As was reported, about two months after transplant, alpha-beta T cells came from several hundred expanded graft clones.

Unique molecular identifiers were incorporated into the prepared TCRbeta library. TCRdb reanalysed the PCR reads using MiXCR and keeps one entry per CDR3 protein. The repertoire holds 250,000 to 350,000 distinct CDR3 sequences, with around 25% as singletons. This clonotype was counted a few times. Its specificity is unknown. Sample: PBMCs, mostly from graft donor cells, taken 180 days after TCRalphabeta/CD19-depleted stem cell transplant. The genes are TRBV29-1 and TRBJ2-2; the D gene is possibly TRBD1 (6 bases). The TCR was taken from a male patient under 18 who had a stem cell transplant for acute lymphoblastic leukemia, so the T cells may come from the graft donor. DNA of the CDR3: TGCAGCGTTTCAAGCGGACAGCGCACCGGGGAGCTGTTTTTT. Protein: CSVSSGQRTGELFF.